The T cell receptor beta chain under discussion was sequenced for a study of regulatory T cells in long-lasting Graves disease. With 4 bases removed from V and 5 bases from J, the gap between germline ends came to 11 bases. The CDR3 length is 13 residues. Study-wide points: The study found persistent patients shared more public clonotypes (roughly 2,600) than new patients (over 900). Those with persistent Graves' had less TCR diversity than newly diagnosed patients. Persistent disease samples used TRBV28, TRBJ1-2 and TRBJ2-5 preferentially.

The sample holds many counts of this clonotype. The target antigen is unknown. Time point: persistent/refractory GD, antithyroid drugs over 5 years with positive TRAb. PBMCs provided the RNA from which the TCR library was made. Both iRepertoire HTBI primers and Arm-PCR of CDR3 regions were used to build the TCR beta libraries. TCRdb used MiXCR to reprocess the multiplex PCR reads, holding one entry per CDR3 protein. The sample records some 430,000 distinct CDR3 sequences, 20% to 25% being singletons. This clonotype was sampled from a female donor with Graves disease. Here the sequenced sample was peripheral blood mononuclear cells (PBMCs), taken when the disease was refractory, from a patient treated with antithyroid drugs. The V gene is TRBV12-3 or TRBV12-4, the J gene TRBJ2-5; a weak D match, TRBD2 (5 bases). The CDR3 DNA follows: TGTGCCAGCAGTTCGATTTCGGGGGAGACCCAGTACTTC. Encoded protein: CASSSISGETQYF.